This T cell receptor beta chain was identified in a study of T cells in Graves' hyperthyroidism and ophthalmopathy. Study background: Before treatment of any kind, peripheral blood was taken at initial diagnosis. General observations from the study: Using 13 V-J features, a model discriminated ophthalmopathy from stable hyperthyroidism. Most thyroid clonotypes with frequency above 0.001 were detected in blood.

RNA transcripts served as the template for amplifying TCR beta CDR3 regions. Initially, a first-round RT-PCR of the TCR CDR3 employed the HTBI primer set. TCRdb independently ran MiXCR on the multiplex PCR reads; one entry per CDR3 protein. The sample includes approximately 570,000 distinct CDR3 sequences, 15% to 20% of them seen just once. Per germline, CDR1 SGHTA and CDR2 FQGNSA. The CDR3 loop spans 16 amino acids. The V segment lost 4 bases and the J segment 1 base; nucleotides outside the gene matches: 5. This clonotype was found many times. Its antigen is still unknown. This TCR came from a man aged 40-49 years with Graves' ophthalmopathy. The chain links TRBV7-2 to TRBJ2-1, with 9 nucleotides matching TRBD2. Sequencing used blood. CDR3 nucleotide sequence: TGTGCCAGCAGCTCCCGACTAGCGGAATCCTACAATGAGCAGTTCTTC. It codes for CASSSRLAESYNEQFF.